Detailed here is one T cell receptor (beta chain). Its target antigen remains unknown. No clone much larger than this one lies a single base away; base qualities are absent. These data originate in a study of cytomegalovirus exposure and HLA in healthy donors (TCRdb year 2017). Regarding the complete study: The 670 or so repertoires of the first cohort and the 120 validation repertoires were produced on the same platform, according to a later analysis. The study aimed to test whether cataloging public T cell receptors could reveal signatures of past pathogen exposure. In addition to the first cohort of around 670 subjects, a separate validation cohort of over 90 different subjects was used. The study combined high-throughput TCR immunosequencing, statistical association of individual TCRs with disease status, and machine learning to predict cytomegalovirus infection status. Study-wide conclusions, independent of this receptor: Most TCR sequences were seen in very few donors, while some public TCRs were found in many individuals. It was suggested by the authors that the approach could potentially be generalized to other disease states and immunological phenotypes. A later analysis had no HLA typing for the validation cohort, so co-occurrence there was scored across all 130 or so repertoires. Of the cluster scores, around 95% were above 0 in a later analysis, which found that TCRs clustered in the first cohort also tended to co-occur in the approximately 120 validation repertoires. In the study, roughly 160 TCR beta chains were listed as associated with cytomegalovirus. A few of the identified cytomegalovirus-associated TCR beta chains were confirmed in vitro to be specific for cytomegalovirus antigens. The classifier was reported to diagnose cytomegalovirus status with high specificity and sensitivity in both the original cohort and the validation cohort.

The donors were included in the validation cohort of around 120 subjects, a group kept apart from the roughly 690-subject first cohort. The library was made by the immunoSEQ multiplex PCR assay. The published analysis was carried out like this. A statistical classification framework was built to diagnose cytomegalovirus status from the catalog of TCR beta chain sequences. Not all clones reach the TCRdb copy of this immuneACCESS table, which keeps in-frame sequences only. Checked studies attribute under half of the gap to unresolved V genes and leave the rest unexplained. V and J calls and clone size are as listed in that table; D and trimming were resolved from the DNA. Here the sample has some 69,000 clones; over 90% occur a single time. The ten largest clones add up to roughly 4.3% of the sample. The source is a woman aged 18-29 years in good health and CMV-seropositive. The material sequenced was PBMCs.

DNA sequence: TGCGCCAGCAGCCAAGAGCCGGGACAGCCCAATCAGCCCCAGCATTTT. Translated, this gives CASSQEPGQPNQPQHF. Here the chain combines TRBV4-1 and TRBJ1-5, with TRBD1 matching 7 junction bases. CDR1 and CDR2 are read off the germline V gene as MGHRA and YSYEKL. Ends trimmed: V by 0 bases, J by 3 bases; bases unmatched to a gene: 5. Its CDR3 holds 16 amino acids, cysteine through phenylalanine. Only the CDR3 part of the read is kept: 48 bases, read in frame from the first base.